These T cell receptor beta chains were read from a single sample in a study of blood T cell repertoires in COVID-19. Here immunoSEQ multiplex PCR was the method, and the copy in TCRdb shows in-frame clones only, minus some. This sample has about 240,000 clones, with about 90% found just once. What was sequenced was peripheral blood. The origin of the receptors is a man in his sixties with acute or convalescent COVID-19. Both conserved end residues are part of each CDR3. The D gene is left open where the match is weak. Rows give clone size only sometimes, using once, few, many, or a class for an expanded clone.

J gene	clone size	V gene	D gene	CDR3 DNA	CDR3 protein
TRBJ2-5	.	TRBV11-2	.	TGTGCCAGCAGCTTAGTTTCTCAGACCCAGTACTTC	CASSLVSQTQYF
TRBJ2-7	.	TRBV5-1	TRBD1	TGCGCCAGCAGCCGACAGGGTACCGACTACGAGCAGTACTTC	CASSRQGTDYEQYF
TRBJ2-3	.	TRBV7-2	.	TGTGCCAGCAGCTTAGATGGCGGACTCACAGATACGCAGTATTTT	CASSLDGGLTDTQYF
TRBJ2-7	few	TRBV9	TRBD1	TGTGCCAGCAGCGTAGCCGGGACAGGGGTTGGGGAGCAGTACTTC	CASSVAGTGVGEQYF
TRBJ2-3	.	TRBV11-2	TRBD2	TGTGCCAGCAGAACTAGCGGGAGCACAGATACGCAGTATTTT	CASRTSGSTDTQYF
TRBJ2-1	.	TRBV7-2	TRBD2	TGTGCCAGCAGCGTCACTAGCGGGGAGTACAATGAGCAGTTCTTC	CASSVTSGEYNEQFF
TRBJ1-6	.	TRBV7-8	.	TGTGCCAGCAGCTTAGAGGGGCAAAATTCACCCCTCCACTTT	CASSLEGQNSPLHF
TRBJ2-3	.	TRBV20-1	.	TGCAGTGCGGAGGGGCCAGATACGCAGTATTTT	CSAEGPDTQYF
TRBJ2-1	.	TRBV7-3	.	TGTGCCAGCAACGAACAGGGCTCCAATTCCCATGAGCAGTTCTTC	CASNEQGSNSHEQFF
TRBJ2-7	.	TRBV6-5	TRBD1	TGTGCCAGCAGTATTCCGGGACAGGGGGCCGTCGAGCAGTACTTC	CASSIPGQGAVEQYF
TRBJ2-5	once	TRBV7-2	.	TGTGCCAGCAGCTTAGGAGGACAAGAGACCCAGTACTTC	CASSLGGQETQYF
TRBJ1-1	few	TRBV18	.	TGTGCCAGCTCACCATTTGACAGCCAGAACACTGAAGCTTTCTTT	CASSPFDSQNTEAFF
TRBJ2-2	.	TRBV19	TRBD1	TGTGCCAGTAGTGTGGACAGGGGCGCTTACACCGGGGAGCTGTTTTTT	CASSVDRGAYTGELFF
TRBJ1-6	.	TRBV12-3/TRBV12-4	.	TGTGCCAGCAGCCCCGGACACGCACTCCACTTT	CASSPGHALHF
TRBJ1-1	few	TRBV7-9	TRBD1	TGTGCCAGCAGCCAATCAGGGGGCATTGAGAACACTGAAGCTTTCTTT	CASSQSGGIENTEAFF
TRBJ1-1	once	TRBV7-9	.	TGTGCCAGCAGCTTATTCCAGAACACTGAAGCTTTCTTT	CASSLFQNTEAFF
TRBJ2-1	.	TRBV6-5	TRBD2	TGTGCCAGCAGGTTAGCGGGAGGGACAGGAGAGCAGTTCTTC	CASRLAGGTGEQFF
TRBJ1-2	.	TRBV3-1/TRBV3-2	.	TGTGCCAGCAGACCAACAGGGATTTATGGCTACACCTTC	CASRPTGIYGYTF
TRBJ1-1	.	TRBV9	TRBD1	TGTGCCAGCAGCCCACAGGGGGCGAACACTGAAGCTTTCTTT	CASSPQGANTEAFF
TRBJ1-1	.	TRBV18	.	TGTGCCAGCTCACCACGGGAGGGAGTACCCACTGAAGCTTTCTTT	CASSPREGVPTEAFF
TRBJ2-6	few	TRBV7-9	.	TGTGCCAGCAGCCAACGCCTATCTGGGGCCAACGTCCTGACTTTC	CASSQRLSGANVLTF
TRBJ1-1	.	TRBV7-7	.	TGTGCTAGCAGCTTAGATATGAACACTGAAGCTTTCTTT	CASSLDMNTEAFF
TRBJ2-1	.	TRBV18	.	TGTGCCAGCTCACCCGCACAGGGAGGGAGCAATGAGCAGTTCTTC	CASSPAQGGSNEQFF
TRBJ2-3	.	TRBV6-6	TRBD1	TGTGCCAGCAGTGAGGGGGCCGGCACAGATACGCAGTATTTT	CASSEGAGTDTQYF
TRBJ2-3	.	TRBV19	TRBD2	TGTGCCAGTAGTATAGCACCGGGAGGGCTCACAGATACGCAGTATTTT	CASSIAPGGLTDTQYF
TRBJ2-5	.	TRBV5-1	TRBD2	TGCGCCAGCAGCTTTCGAGCGGGAGTTGGGGAGACCCAGTACTTC	CASSFRAGVGETQYF
TRBJ1-1	.	TRBV7-3	TRBD1	TGTGCCAGCAGCTTCGCAGGGGGCGACCTTAACACTGAAGCTTTCTTT	CASSFAGGDLNTEAFF
TRBJ1-5	.	TRBV19	TRBD1	TGTGCCAGTAGTACCCCCCTAGGAGGGGGCGCGTCGCAGCCCCAGCATTTT	CASSTPLGGGASQPQHF
TRBJ1-6	.	TRBV2	TRBD1	TGTGCCAGCAGTGTGGGGACAGGGCCCTCACCCCTCCACTTT	CASSVGTGPSPLHF
TRBJ2-1	.	TRBV10-3	TRBD2	TGTGCCATCAGTGGTGGGACTAGCTCCTACAATGAGCAGTTCTTC	CAISGGTSSYNEQFF
TRBJ1-1	.	TRBV19	.	TGTGCCACAAATCCTGCGGGGGTGAACACTGAAGCTTTCTTT	CATNPAGVNTEAFF
TRBJ2-3	.	TRBV5-4	TRBD2	TGTGCCAGCAGCACCGGACTAGCGGGAGTCGGGGATACGCAGTATTTT	CASSTGLAGVGDTQYF